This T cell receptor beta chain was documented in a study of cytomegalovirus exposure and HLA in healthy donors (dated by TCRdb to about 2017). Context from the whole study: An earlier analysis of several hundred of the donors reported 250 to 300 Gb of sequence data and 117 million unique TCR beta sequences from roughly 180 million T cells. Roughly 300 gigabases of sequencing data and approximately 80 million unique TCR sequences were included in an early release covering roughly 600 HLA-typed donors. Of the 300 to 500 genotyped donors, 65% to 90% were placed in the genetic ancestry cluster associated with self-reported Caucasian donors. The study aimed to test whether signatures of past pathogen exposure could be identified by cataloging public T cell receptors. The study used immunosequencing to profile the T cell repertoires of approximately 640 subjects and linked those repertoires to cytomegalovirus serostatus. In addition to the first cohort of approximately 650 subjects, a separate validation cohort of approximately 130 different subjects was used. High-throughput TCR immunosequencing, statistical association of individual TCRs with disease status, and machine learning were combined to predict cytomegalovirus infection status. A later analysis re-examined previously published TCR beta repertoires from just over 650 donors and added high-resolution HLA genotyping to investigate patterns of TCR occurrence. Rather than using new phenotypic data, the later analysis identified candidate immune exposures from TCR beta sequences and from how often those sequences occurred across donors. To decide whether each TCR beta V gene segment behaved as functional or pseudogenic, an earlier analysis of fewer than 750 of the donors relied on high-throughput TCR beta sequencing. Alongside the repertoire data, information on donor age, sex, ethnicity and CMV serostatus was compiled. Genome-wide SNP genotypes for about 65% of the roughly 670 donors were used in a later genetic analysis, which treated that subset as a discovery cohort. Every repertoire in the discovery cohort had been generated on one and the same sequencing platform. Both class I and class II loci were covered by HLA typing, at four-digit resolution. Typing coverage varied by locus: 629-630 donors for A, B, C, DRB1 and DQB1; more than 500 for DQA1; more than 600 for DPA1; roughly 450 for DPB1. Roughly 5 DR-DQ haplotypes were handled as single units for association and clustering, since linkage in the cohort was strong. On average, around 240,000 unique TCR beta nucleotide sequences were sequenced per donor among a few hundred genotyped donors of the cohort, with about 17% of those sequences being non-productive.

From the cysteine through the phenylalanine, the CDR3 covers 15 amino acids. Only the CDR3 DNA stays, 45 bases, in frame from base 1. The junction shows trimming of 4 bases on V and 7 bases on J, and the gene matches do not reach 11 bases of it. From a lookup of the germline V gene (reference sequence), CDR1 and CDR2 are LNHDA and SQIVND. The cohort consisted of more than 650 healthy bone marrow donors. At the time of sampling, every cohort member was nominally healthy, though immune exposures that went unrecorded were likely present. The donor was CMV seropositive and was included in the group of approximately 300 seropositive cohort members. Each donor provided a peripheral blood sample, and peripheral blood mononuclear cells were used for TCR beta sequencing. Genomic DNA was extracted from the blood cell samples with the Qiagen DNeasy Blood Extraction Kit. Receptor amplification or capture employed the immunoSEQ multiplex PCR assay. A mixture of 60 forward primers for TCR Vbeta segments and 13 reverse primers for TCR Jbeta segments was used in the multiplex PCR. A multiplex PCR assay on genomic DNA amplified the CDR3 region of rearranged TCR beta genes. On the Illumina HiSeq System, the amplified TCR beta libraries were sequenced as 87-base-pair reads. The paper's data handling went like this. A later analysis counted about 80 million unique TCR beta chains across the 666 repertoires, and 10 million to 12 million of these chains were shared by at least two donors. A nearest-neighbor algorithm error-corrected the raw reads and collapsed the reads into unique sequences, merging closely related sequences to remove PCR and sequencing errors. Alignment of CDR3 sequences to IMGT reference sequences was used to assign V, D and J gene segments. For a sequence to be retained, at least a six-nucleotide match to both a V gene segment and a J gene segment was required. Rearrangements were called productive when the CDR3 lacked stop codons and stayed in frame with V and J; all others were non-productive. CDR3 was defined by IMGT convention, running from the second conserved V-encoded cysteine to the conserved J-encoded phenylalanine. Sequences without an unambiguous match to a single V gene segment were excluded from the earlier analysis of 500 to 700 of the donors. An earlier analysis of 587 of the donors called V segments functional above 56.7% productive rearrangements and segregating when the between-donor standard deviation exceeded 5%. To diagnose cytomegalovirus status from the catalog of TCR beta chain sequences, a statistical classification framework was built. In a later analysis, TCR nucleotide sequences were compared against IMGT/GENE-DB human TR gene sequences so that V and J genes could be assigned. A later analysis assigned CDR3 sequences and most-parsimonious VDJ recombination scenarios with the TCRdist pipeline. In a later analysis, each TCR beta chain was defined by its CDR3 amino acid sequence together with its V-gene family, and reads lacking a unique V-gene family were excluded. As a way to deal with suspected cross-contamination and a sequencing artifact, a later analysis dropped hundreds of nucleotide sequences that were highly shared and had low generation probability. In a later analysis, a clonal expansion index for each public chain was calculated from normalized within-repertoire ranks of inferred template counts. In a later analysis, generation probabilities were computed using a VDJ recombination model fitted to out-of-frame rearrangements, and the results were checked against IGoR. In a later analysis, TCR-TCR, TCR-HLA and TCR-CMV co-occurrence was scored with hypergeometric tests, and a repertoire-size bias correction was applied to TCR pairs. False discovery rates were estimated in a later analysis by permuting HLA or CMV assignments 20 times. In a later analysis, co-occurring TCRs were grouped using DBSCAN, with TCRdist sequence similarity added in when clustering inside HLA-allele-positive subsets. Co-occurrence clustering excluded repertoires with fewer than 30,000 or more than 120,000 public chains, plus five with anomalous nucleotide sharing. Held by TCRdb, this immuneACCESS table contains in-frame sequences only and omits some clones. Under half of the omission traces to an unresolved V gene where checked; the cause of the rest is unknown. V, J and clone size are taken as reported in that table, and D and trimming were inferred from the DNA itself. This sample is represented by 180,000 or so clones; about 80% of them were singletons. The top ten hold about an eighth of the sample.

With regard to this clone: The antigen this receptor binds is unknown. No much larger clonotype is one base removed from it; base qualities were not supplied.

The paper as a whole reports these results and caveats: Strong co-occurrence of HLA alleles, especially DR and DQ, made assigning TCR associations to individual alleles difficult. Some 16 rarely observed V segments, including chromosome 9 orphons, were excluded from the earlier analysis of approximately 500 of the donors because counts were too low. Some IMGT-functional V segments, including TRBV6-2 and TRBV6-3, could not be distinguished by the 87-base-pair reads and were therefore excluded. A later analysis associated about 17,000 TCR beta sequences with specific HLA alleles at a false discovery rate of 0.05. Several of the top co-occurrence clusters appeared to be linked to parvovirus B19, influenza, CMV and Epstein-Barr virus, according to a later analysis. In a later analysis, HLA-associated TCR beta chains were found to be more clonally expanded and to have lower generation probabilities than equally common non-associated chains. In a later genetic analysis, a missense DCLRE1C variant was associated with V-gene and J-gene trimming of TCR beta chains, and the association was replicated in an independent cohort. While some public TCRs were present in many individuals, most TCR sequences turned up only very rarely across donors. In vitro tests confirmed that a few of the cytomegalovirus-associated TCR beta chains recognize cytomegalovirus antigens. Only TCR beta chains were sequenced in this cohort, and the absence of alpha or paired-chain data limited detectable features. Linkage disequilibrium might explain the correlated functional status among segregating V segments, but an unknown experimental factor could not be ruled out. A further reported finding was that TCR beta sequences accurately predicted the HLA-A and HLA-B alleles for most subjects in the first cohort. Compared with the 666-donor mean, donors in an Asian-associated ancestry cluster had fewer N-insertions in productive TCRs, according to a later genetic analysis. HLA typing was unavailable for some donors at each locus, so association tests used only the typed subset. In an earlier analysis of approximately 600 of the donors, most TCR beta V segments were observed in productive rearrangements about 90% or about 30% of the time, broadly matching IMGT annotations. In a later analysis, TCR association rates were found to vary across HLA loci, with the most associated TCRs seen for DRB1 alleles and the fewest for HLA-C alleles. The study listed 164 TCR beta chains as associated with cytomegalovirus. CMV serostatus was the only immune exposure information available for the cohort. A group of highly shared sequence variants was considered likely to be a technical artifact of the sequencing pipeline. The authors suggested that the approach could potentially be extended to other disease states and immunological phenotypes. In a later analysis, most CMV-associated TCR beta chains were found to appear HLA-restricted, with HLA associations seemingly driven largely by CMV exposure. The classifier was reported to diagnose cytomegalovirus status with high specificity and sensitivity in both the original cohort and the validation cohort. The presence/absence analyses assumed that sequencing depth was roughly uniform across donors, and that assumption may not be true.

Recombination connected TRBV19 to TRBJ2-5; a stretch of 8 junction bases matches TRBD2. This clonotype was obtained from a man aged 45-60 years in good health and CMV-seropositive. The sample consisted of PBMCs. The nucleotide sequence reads TGTGCCAGTAGTAGCACTAGCGGCCGAAAGGGGACCCAGTACTTC. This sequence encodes CASSSTSGRKGTQYF.